This T cell receptor beta chain is drawn from a study of control samples from healthy donors and cancer patients. This clone was picked up one time. CDR3 length: 18 residues. Sequencing used immunoSEQ multiplex PCR; TCRdb keeps in-frame clones, though not all of them. The data hold approximately 19,000 clones, with approximately 81% observed a single time. The sample taken for sequencing was PBMCs. This sequence originates from a woman aged 65 to 85 with lung cancer. The V gene is TRBV12-1, the J gene TRBJ2-2. TRBV12-1 is annotated as a pseudogene. The DNA for the CDR3 is TGTGCCAGCAGCCTCCCCCTCCAGAGACCGATGAACACCGGGGAGCTGTTTTTT. Encoded protein: CASSLPLQRPMNTGELFF.